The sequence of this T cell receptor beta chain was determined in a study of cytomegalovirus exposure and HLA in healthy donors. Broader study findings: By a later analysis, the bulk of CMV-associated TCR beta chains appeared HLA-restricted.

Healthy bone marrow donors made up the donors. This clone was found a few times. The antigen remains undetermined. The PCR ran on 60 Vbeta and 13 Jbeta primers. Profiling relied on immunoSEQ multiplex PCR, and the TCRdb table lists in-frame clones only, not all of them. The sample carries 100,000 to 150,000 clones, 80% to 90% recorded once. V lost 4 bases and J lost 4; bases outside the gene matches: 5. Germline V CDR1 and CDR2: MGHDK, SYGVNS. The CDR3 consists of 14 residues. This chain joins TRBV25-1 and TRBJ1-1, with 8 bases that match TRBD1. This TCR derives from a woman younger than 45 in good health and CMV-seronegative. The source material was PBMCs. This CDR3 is CASSVSGGPTEAFF. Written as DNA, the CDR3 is TGTGCCAGCAGTGTATCAGGGGGCCCCACTGAAGCTTTCTTT.